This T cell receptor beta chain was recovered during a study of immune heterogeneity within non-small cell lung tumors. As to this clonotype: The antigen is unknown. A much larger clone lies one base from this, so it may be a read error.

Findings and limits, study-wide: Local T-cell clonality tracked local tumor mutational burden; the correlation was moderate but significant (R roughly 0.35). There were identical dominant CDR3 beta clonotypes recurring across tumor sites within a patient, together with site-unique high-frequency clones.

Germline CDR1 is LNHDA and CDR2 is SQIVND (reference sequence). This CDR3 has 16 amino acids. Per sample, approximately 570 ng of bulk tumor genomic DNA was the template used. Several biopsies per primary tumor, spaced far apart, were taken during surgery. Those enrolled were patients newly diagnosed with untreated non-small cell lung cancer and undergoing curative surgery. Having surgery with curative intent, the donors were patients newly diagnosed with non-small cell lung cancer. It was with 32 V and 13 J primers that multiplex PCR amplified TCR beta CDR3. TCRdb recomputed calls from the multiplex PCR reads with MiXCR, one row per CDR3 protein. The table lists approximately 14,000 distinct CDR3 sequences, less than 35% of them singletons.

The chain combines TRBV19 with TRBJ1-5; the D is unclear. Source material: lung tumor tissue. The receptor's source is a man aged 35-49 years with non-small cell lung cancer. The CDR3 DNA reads TGTGCCAGTACCGATCCCAGTTATTATAGCAATCAGCACCAGCATTTT. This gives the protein CASTDPSYYSNQHQHF.